This TCR beta chain was captured by sequencing in a study of CD8 T cells in ankylosing spondylitis. The CDR3 has 15 amino acids. CDR1 SEHNR and CDR2 FQNEAQ come from the germline V gene (reference sequence). V dropped 5 bases and J dropped 2 bases, with 15 bases sitting between them. TCRdb re-derived calls from the 5' RACE reads in MiXCR, one entry per CDR3 protein. The data contain hundreds of thousands of distinct CDR3 sequences, around 20% of them singletons. The receptor was derived from a male donor with ankylosing spondylitis or in good health (not recorded which). The V call is TRBV7-9, the J call TRBJ1-2; D gene unclear. Sequences were obtained from blood, either unsorted or a sorted T cell fraction (not recorded which). The CDR3 loop reads CASSPRVQKNYGYTF. CDR3 DNA: TGTGCCAGCAGCCCCAGAGTACAGAAGAACTATGGCTACACCTTC.